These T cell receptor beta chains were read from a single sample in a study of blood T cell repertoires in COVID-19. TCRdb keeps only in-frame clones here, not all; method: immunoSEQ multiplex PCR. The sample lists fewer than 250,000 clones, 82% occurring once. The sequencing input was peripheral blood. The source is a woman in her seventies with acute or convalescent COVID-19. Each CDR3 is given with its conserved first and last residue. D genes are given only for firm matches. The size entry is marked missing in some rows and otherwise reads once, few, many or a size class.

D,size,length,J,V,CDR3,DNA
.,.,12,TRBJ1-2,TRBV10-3,CAISWDTYGYTF,TGTGCCATCAGTTGGGACACCTATGGCTACACCTTC
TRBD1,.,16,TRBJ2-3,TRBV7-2,CASSLDSGQGTDTQYF,TGTGCCAGCAGCTTAGATTCCGGACAGGGGACAGATACGCAGTATTTT
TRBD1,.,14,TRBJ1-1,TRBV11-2,CASSHGQGASEAFF,TGTGCCAGCAGCCACGGACAGGGCGCCTCTGAAGCTTTCTTT
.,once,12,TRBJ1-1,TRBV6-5,CASTPSGTEAFF,TGTGCCAGCACTCCCTCGGGGACTGAAGCTTTCTTT
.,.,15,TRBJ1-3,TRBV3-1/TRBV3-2,CASSQALSSGNTIYF,TGTGCCAGCAGCCAAGCCCTTTCGTCTGGAAACACCATATATTTT
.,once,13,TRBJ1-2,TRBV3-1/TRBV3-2,CASSPQGGDGYTF,TGTGCCAGCAGCCCCCAAGGAGGGGATGGCTACACCTTC
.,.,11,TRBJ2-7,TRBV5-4,CASSLSNEQYF,TGTGCCAGCAGCTTAAGCAACGAGCAGTACTTC
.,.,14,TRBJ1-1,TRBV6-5,CASHPGHLNTEAFF,TGTGCCAGCCACCCGGGACACTTGAACACTGAAGCTTTCTTT
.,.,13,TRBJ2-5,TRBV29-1,CSVVGLSGETQYF,TGCAGCGTTGTCGGTCTGAGTGGAGAGACCCAGTACTTC
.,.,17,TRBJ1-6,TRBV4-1,CASSPDPPGRANSPLHF,TGCGCCAGCAGCCCAGACCCCCCCGGCAGGGCGAATTCACCCCTCCACTTT
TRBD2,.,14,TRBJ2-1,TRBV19,CASSETSGSREQFF,TGTGCCAGTAGTGAGACTAGCGGTTCAAGAGAGCAGTTCTTC
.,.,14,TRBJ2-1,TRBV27,CASSIGTPYNEQFF,TGTGCCAGCAGTATCGGGACTCCCTACAATGAGCAGTTCTTC
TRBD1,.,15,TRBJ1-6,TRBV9,CASSVATGDNSPLHF,TGTGCCAGCAGCGTAGCAACAGGGGATAATTCACCCCTCCACTTT
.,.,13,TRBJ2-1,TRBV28,CASSFDSYNDQFF,TGTGCCAGCAGTTTTGACAGTTACAATGATCAGTTCTTC
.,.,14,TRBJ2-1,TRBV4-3,CASSQDSAYNEQFF,TGCGCCAGCAGCCAAGATAGCGCCTACAATGAGCAGTTCTTC
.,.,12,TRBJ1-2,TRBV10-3,CAISAQEYGYTF,TGTGCCATCAGTGCACAGGAGTATGGCTACACCTTC
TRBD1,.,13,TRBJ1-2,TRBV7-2,CASSQGQGRSYTF,TGTGCCAGCAGCCAAGGACAGGGACGGAGCTACACCTTC
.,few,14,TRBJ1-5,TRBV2,CASTGMGASQPQHF,TGTGCCAGCACCGGGATGGGGGCGAGTCAGCCCCAGCATTTT
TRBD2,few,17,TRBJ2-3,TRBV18,CASSPLYRGGHADTQYF,TGTGCCAGCTCACCACTGTACCGCGGGGGTCACGCAGATACGCAGTATTTT
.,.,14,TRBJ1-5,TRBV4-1,CASSQEEGNQPQHF,TGCGCCAGCAGCCAAGAAGAGGGTAATCAGCCCCAGCATTTT
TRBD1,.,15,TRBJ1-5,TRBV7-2,CASKGQGGTNQPQHF,TGTGCCAGCAAAGGACAGGGTGGGACCAATCAGCCCCAGCATTTT
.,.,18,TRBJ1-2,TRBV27,CASSLSGGGVGSNYGYTF,TGTGCCAGCAGTTTATCGGGCGGGGGCGTGGGATCTAACTATGGCTACACCTTC
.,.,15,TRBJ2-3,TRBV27,CASSLFQGGTDTQYF,TGTGCCAGCAGTTTATTTCAGGGTGGGACAGATACGCAGTATTTT
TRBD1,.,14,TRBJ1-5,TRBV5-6,CASSLYRGQQPQHF,TGTGCCAGCAGCTTGTACAGGGGGCAACAGCCCCAGCATTTT
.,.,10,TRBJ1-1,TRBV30,CACEGWGAFF,TGTGCCTGTGAGGGATGGGGAGCTTTCTTT
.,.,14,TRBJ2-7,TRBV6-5,CASRRPGDNYEQYF,TGTGCCAGCAGACGGCCAGGGGATAACTACGAGCAGTACTTC
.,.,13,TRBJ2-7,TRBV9,CASSVEGAYEQYF,TGTGCCAGCAGCGTAGAAGGGGCCTACGAGCAGTACTTC
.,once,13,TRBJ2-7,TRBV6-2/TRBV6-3,CASSGTPSYEQYF,TGTGCCAGCAGCGGGACACCTTCCTACGAGCAGTACTTC
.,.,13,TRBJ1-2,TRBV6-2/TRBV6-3,CASSRDTSYGYTF,TGTGCCAGCAGCAGGGACACCAGCTATGGCTACACCTTC
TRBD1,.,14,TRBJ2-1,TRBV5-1,CASSKTGGWDEQFF,TGCGCCAGCAGCAAGACAGGGGGCTGGGATGAGCAGTTCTTC
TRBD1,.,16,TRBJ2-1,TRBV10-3,CAISEFAGGRRYEQFF,TGTGCCATCAGTGAATTCGCAGGGGGCCGTAGGTATGAGCAGTTCTTC
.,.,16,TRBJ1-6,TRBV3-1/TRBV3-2,CASSLTANSYNSPLHF,TGTGCCAGCAGCCTTACAGCCAACTCTTATAATTCACCCCTCCACTTT
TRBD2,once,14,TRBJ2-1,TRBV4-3,CASSHPSSGGQPFF,TGCGCCAGCAGCCACCCCTCTAGCGGGGGGCAGCCGTTCTTC
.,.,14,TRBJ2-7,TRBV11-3,CASSLVYRAYEQYF,TGTGCCAGCAGCTTAGTTTACAGGGCCTACGAGCAGTACTTC
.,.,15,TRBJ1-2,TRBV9,CASSVMGGTLNGYTF,TGTGCCAGCAGCGTAATGGGGGGTACCTTAAATGGCTACACCTTC